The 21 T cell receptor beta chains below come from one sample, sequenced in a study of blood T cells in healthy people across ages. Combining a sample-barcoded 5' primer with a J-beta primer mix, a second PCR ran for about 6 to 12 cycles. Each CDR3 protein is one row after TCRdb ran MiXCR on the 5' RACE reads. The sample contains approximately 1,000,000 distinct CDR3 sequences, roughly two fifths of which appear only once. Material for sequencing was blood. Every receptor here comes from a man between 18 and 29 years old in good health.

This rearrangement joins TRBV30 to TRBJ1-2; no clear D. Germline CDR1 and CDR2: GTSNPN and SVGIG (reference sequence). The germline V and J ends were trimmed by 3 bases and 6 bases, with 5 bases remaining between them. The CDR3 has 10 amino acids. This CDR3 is CAWSLDGYTF. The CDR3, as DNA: TGTGCCTGGAGCCTAGATGGCTACACCTTC.

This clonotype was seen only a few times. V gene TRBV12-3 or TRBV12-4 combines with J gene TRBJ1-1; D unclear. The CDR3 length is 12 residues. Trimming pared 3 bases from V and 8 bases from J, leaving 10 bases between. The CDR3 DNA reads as TGTGCCAGCAGTTTTGGTCGATGGGAAGCTTTCTTT. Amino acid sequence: CASSFGRWEAFF.

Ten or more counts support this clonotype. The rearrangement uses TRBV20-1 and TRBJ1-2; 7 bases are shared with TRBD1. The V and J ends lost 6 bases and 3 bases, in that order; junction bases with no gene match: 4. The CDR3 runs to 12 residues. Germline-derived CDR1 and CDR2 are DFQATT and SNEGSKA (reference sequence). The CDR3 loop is CSAGQGDYGYTF. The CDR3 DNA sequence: TGCAGTGCCGGTCAGGGGGACTATGGCTACACCTTC.

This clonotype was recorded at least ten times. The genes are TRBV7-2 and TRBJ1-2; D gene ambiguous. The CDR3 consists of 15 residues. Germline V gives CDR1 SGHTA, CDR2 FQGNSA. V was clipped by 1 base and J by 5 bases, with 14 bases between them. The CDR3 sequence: CASSLDFLRGYGYTF. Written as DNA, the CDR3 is TGTGCCAGCAGCTTAGATTTCCTCCGTGGGTATGGCTACACCTTC.

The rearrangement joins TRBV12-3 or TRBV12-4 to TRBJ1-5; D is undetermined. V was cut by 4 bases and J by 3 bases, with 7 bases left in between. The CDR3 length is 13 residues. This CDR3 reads CASSSQFNQPQHF. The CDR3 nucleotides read TGTGCCAGCAGTTCCCAGTTCAATCAGCCCCAGCATTTT.

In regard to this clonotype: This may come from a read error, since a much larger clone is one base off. The CDR3 spells CASSQDLLYDYTF. DNA of the CDR3: TGCGCCAGCAGCCAAGATCTCCTCTATGACTACACCTTC. The V call is TRBV4-3, the J call TRBJ1-2, with no clear D. Germline V gene data show CDR1 as LGHNA and CDR2 as YSLEER. The CDR3 runs to 13 residues.

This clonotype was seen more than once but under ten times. The CDR3 DNA is TGCAGCGTCTCAGCAAAAACCAACACTGAAGCTTTCTTT. Protein product: CSVSAKTNTEAFF. The chain joins TRBV29-1 to TRBJ1-1; D unclear. Germline CDR1 SQVTM, CDR2 ANQGSEA. The CDR3 sequence is 13 residues long. The ends were cut back, 6 bases at V and 2 bases at J, with 13 bases in the middle.

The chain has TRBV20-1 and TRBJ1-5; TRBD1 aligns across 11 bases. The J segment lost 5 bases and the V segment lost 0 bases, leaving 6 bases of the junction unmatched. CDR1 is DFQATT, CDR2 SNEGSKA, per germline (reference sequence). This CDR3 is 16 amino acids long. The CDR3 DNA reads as TGCAGTGCTAGAGATGAGGACAGGGGGCGCGATCAGCCCCAGCATTTT. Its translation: CSARDEDRGRDQPQHF.

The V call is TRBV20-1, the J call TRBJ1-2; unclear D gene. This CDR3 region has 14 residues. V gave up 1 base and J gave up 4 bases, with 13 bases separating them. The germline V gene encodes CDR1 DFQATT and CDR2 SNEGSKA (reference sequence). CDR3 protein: CSARVGSHFYGYTF. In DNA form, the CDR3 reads TGCAGTGCTAGAGTTGGCAGCCACTTCTATGGCTACACCTTC.

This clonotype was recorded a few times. Here the CDR3 DNA reads TGTGCCAGCAGCGCTGGGACTTACACAGATACGCAGTATTTT. Protein product: CASSAGTYTDTQYF. The rearrangement joins TRBV7-8 to TRBJ2-3; the D gene is possibly TRBD2 (6 bases). Trimming pared 5 bases from V and 2 bases from J, leaving 11 bases between. Germline values: CDR1 SGHVS, CDR2 FQNEAQ. The CDR3 has 14 amino acids.

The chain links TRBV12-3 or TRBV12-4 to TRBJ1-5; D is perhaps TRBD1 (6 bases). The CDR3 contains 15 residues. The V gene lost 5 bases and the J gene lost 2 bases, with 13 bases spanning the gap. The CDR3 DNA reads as TGTGCCAGCAGTGGAGGGGGTTCCGGCAATCAGCCCCAGCATTTT. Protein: CASSGGGSGNQPQHF.

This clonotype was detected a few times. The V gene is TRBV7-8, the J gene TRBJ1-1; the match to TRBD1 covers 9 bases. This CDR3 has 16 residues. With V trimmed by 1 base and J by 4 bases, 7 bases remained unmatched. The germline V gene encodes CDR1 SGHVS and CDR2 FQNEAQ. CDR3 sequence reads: CASSLGTGDLGTEAFF. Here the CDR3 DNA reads TGTGCCAGCAGCTTAGGGACAGGGGATCTGGGCACTGAAGCTTTCTTT.

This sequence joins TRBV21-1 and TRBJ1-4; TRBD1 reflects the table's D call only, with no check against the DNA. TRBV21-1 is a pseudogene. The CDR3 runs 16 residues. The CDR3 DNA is TGTGTCAGCACTGCGACAGGGCGAGACCCGAATGAAAAACTGTTTTTT. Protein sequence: CVSTATGRDPNEKLFF.

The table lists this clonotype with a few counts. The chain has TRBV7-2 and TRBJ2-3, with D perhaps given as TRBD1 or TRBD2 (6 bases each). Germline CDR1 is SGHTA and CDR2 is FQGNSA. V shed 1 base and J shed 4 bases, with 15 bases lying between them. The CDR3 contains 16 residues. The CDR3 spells CASSLVGPGEADTQYF. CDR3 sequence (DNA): TGTGCCAGCAGCTTAGTAGGCCCAGGGGAGGCAGATACGCAGTATTTT.

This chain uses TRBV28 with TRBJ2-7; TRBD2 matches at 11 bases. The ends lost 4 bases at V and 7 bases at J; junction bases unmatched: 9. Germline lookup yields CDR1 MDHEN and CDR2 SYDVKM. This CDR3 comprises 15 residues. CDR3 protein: CASSSRLAGLDEQYF. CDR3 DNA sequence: TGTGCCAGCAGTTCCCGACTAGCGGGGTTGGATGAGCAGTACTTC.

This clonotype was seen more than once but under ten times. CDR3 DNA: TGTGCCAGCAGCCCACCGGGACTGAATAATTCACCCCTCCACTTT. The encoded protein is CASSPPGLNNSPLHF. The V and J genes are TRBV9 and TRBJ1-6, with D perhaps TRBD1 (5 bases). Germline CDR1 is SGDLS and CDR2 is YYNGEE. The length of the CDR3 is 15 residues. Trimming left V 4 bases short and J 5 bases short, with 13 bases between.

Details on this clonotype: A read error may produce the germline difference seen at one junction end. The CDR3 reads CASSPLQTNTAELFF. CDR3 DNA sequence: TGCGCCAGCAGCCCCCTACAGACAAACACCGCGGAGCTGTTTTTT. This sequence joins TRBV5-1 and TRBJ2-2; D is undetermined. The CDR3 has 15 amino acids. Per germline, CDR1 SGHRS and CDR2 YFSETQ.

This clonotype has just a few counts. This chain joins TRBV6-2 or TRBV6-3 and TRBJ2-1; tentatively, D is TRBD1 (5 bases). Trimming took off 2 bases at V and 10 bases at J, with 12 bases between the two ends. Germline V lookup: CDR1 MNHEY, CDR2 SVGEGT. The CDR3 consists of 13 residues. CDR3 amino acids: CASSYGPGYEQFF. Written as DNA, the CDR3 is TGTGCCAGCAGTTACGGGCCAGGGTACGAGCAGTTCTTC.

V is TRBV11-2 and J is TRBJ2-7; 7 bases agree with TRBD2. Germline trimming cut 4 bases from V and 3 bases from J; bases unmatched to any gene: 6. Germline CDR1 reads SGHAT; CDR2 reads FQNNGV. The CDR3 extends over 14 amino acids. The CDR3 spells CASSYSGRYYEQYF. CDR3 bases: TGTGCCAGCAGCTATAGCGGGCGATACTACGAGCAGTACTTC.

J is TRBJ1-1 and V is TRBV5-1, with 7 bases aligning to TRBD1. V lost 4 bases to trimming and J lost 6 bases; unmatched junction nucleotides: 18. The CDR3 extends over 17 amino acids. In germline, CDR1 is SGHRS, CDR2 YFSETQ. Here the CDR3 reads CASSPHRPGQRFAEAFF. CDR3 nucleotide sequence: TGCGCCAGCAGCCCGCACCGTCCGGGACAGAGGTTTGCTGAAGCTTTCTTT.

The CDR3, as DNA: TGTGCCAGCAGCGTGACAGGCGGCGACACTGAAGCTTTCTTT. Protein sequence: CASSVTGGDTEAFF. The rearrangement joins TRBV7-3 to TRBJ1-1; weak D call: TRBD1 (6 bases). CDR3 length equals 14 residues. The V gene lost 5 bases and the J gene lost 3 bases, with 13 bases spanning the gap. Germline V lookup: CDR1 SGHTA, CDR2 FQGTGA.